A single sample is the source of the 18 T cell receptor beta chains below, sequenced in a study of OX40 agonist ivuxolimab in advanced cancers. The assay was immunoSEQ multiplex PCR, and TCRdb's table has in-frame clones only and misses some. The sample lists about 21,000 clones, 76% occurring once. The sequencing used CD4+ or CD8+ T cells sorted from blood, collected in a trial of the OX40 agonist ivuxolimab. The source of these receptors is an adult with an advanced solid tumor such as melanoma, head and neck, liver or kidney cancer.

The chain combines TRBV6-1 with TRBJ2-2, with a tentative D call TRBD1 (5 bases). There are 11 residues in the CDR3. Between the trimmed V and J ends, which lost 7 bases and 5 bases, there was a span of 5 bases. Germline CDR1 reads MNHNS; CDR2 reads SASEGT. The CDR3 DNA is TGTGCCAGCAAGGGGACCGGGGAGCTGTTTTTT. Protein: CASKGTGELFF.

This clone appeared a single time. The rearrangement links TRBV5-1 to TRBJ2-7; D is perhaps TRBD2 (6 bases). In germline, CDR1 is SGHRS, CDR2 YFSETQ. This CDR3 has 15 residues. Trimming removed 0 bases from V and 9 bases from J, with 19 bases in between. The CDR3: CASSLAGTEGHGQYF. The CDR3 DNA reads TGCGCCAGCAGCTTGGCCGGGACGGAGGGCCACGGGCAGTACTTC.

This rearrangement joins TRBV27 to TRBJ1-3; weak D call: TRBD1 (5 bases). V was pared by 5 bases and J by 2 bases, with 19 bases between. The CDR3 covers 17 residues. Germline V gene lookup returns CDR1 MNHEY and CDR2 SMNVEV (reference sequence). CDR3 nucleotide sequence: TGTGCCAGCAGTAACAACAGCCCCGGGGCACCTGGAAACACCATATATTTT. It encodes CASSNNSPGAPGNTIYF.

The chain links TRBV7-9 to TRBJ2-5; D remains unclear. The V end was cut by 8 bases, the J end by 2 bases, with 3 bases between. Germline V gene sequence: CDR1 SEHNR, CDR2 FQNEAQ (reference sequence). The CDR3 has 10 residues. The CDR3: CASGQETQYF. The CDR3 nucleotides are TGTGCCAGCGGACAAGAGACCCAGTACTTC.

This chain joins TRBV6-6 and TRBJ1-2, with unresolved D. V lost 0 bases, J lost 8 bases, and 13 bases lay in between. The V gene's germline CDR1 is MNHNY and CDR2 SVGAGI (reference sequence). The CDR3 has 14 amino acids. The CDR3: CASSYSGEEEGYTF. In DNA, the CDR3 is TGTGCCAGCAGTTACTCGGGTGAAGAGGAAGGCTACACCTTC.

This clone has a handful of counts. This chain connects TRBV11-1 to TRBJ2-3, with 13 nucleotides matching TRBD2. This CDR3 contains 16 residues. CDR1 SGHAT and CDR2 FQDESV come from the germline V gene (reference sequence). The V segment lost 4 bases and the J segment 6 bases; nucleotides outside the gene matches: 7. The CDR3 DNA reads as TGTGCCAGCAGCTCCTCCACTAGCGGGGGGGTGGATACGCAGTATTTT. Translated, it gives CASSSSTSGGVDTQYF.

This rearrangement joins TRBV2 to TRBJ1-5, with no clear D. Germline assignment: CDR1 SNHLY and CDR2 FYNNEI. V was pared by 6 bases and J by 7 bases, with 10 bases between. The CDR3 sequence is 12 residues long. The CDR3 loop is CASRRDGQPQHF. The DNA of the CDR3 is TGTGCCAGCAGACGGGATGGGCAGCCCCAGCATTTT.

This rearrangement joins TRBV6-5 to TRBJ1-1; D is undetermined. V lost 0 bases and J lost 6, with 11 bases in between. CDR1 is MNHEY and CDR2 is SVGAGI in the germline V gene. This CDR3 spans 14 amino acids. As DNA, the CDR3 is TGTGCCAGCAGTTACTCGAGGGAGCGAGCTGAAGCTTTCTTT. Its translation is CASSYSRERAEAFF.

This clone was detected a few times. J is TRBJ2-5 and V is TRBV7-2; D is perhaps TRBD2 (6 bases). Germline V gene sequence: CDR1 SGHTA, CDR2 FQGNSA. CDR3 length equals 13 residues. The germline V and J ends were trimmed by 3 bases and 2 bases, with 7 bases remaining between them. The CDR3 here is CASSFGLQETQYF. The CDR3 nucleotides are TGTGCCAGCAGCTTCGGACTACAAGAGACCCAGTACTTC.

This sequence joins TRBV9 and TRBJ2-4, with D perhaps TRBD2 (7 bases). The CDR3 contains 16 residues. Trimming removed 2 bases at V and 8 bases at J, with 20 bases between. Germline V gene lookup returns CDR1 SGDLS and CDR2 YYNGEE. DNA for the CDR3: TGTGCCAGCAGCGTGGGGGCTAGCGGTTCAGGGGACATTCAGTACTTC. Encoded protein: CASSVGASGSGDIQYF. Looking up the rest from reference TRBV9 and TRBJ2-4 gives the full variable domain: DSGVTQTPKHLITATGQRVTLRCSPRSGDLSVYWYQQSLDQGLQFLIQYYNGEERAKGNILERFSAQQFPDLHSELNLSSLELGDSALYFCASSVGASGSGDIQYFGAGTRLSVL.

This clone was observed a handful of times. This chain uses TRBV6-6 with TRBJ2-2; 9 bases fit TRBD1. Trimming removed 6 bases from V and 5 bases from J; junction bases left unmatched: 7. Germline CDR1 is MNHNY and CDR2 is SVGAGI (reference sequence). The CDR3 covers 15 residues. CDR3 coding DNA: TGTGCCAGCAGACGCCGGACAGGGGATACCGGGGAGCTGTTTTTT. Protein product: CASRRRTGDTGELFF.

This clone was seen more than once but under ten times. The chain has TRBV7-8 and TRBJ2-7; possibly TRBD1 for D (6 bases). The CDR3 is 16 residues long. Trimming left V 4 bases short and J 4 bases short, with 20 bases between. CDR1 is SGHVS and CDR2 is FQNEAQ in the germline V gene. The CDR3 DNA sequence: TGTGCCAGCAGCTCCGCGCGGTTACAGGGAAGATACGAGCAGTACTTC. This translates into CASSSARLQGRYEQYF.

The chain is built from TRBV11-3 and TRBJ2-1, with D unclear. The CDR3 has 14 residues. Germline V gene sequence: CDR1 SGHNT, CDR2 YENEEA. V was cut by 5 bases and J by 0 bases, with 8 bases left in between. The CDR3 here is CASSRKSSYNEQFF. Here the CDR3 DNA reads TGTGCCAGCAGCCGCAAGAGCTCCTACAATGAGCAGTTCTTC.

The chain couples TRBV5-1 to TRBJ1-2; 7 nucleotides agree with TRBD1. This CDR3 has 14 amino acids. The V gene end was trimmed by 4 bases and the J gene end by 4 bases; junction bases not matched to a gene: 7. Per the germline V gene, CDR1 is SGHRS and CDR2 is YFSETQ. CDR3 in amino acids: CASSQTGSTYGYTF. The DNA of the CDR3 is TGCGCCAGCAGCCAGACAGGGAGTACCTATGGCTACACCTTC.

This clone showed up just a few times. V gene TRBV19 combines with J gene TRBJ2-1; D might be TRBD2 (6 bases). Deletions cut 7 bases from V and 3 bases from J, with 25 bases between. The CDR3 is 18 residues long. CDR1 is LNHDA, CDR2 SQIVND, per germline (reference sequence). CDR3 sequence: CASTLTGGYSGGYNEQFF. In DNA, the CDR3 is TGTGCCAGTACCCTCACCGGGGGATACTCTGGGGGCTACAATGAGCAGTTCTTC.

The chain has TRBV7-2 and TRBJ2-1, with a possible D match to TRBD1 (5 bases). Germline CDR1 is SGHTA and CDR2 is FQGNSA. V was pared by 2 bases and J by 5 bases, with 10 bases between. The CDR3 runs to 14 residues. CDR3 DNA: TGTGCCAGCAGCTTAACAGGTATCCACAATGAGCAGTTCTTC. This gives the protein CASSLTGIHNEQFF.

The V and J genes are TRBV7-3 and TRBJ1-3; D unresolved. CDR3 length equals 14 residues. The V gene lost 5 bases and the J gene lost 4 bases, with 12 bases spanning the gap. Germline V gives CDR1 SGHTA, CDR2 FQGTGA. CDR3 bases: TGTGCCAGCAGCACGGGTCATCAGGGAAACACCATATATTTT. Translating it yields CASSTGHQGNTIYF. The full variable domain, its missing parts supplied by reference TRBV7-3 and TRBJ1-3, is GAGVSQTPSNKVTEKGKYVELRCDPISGHTALYWYRQSLGQGPEFLIYFQGTGAADDSGLPNDRFFAVRPEGSVSTLKIQRTERGDSAVYLCASSTGHQGNTIYFGEGSWLTVV.

V and J are TRBV10-1 and TRBJ1-6; no clear D. Trimming stripped 7 bases from V and 9 bases from J, with 13 bases between. Germline loops: CDR1 WNHNN, CDR2 SYGVQD (reference sequence). The CDR3 is 13 residues long. This CDR3 is CASTMNEGSPLHF. CDR3 bases: TGCGCCAGCACCATGAATGAGGGTTCACCCCTCCACTTT.